This passage covers 23 T cell receptor beta chains from one sample sequenced in a study of OX40 agonist ivuxolimab in advanced cancers. Clones were read by immunoSEQ multiplex PCR, and TCRdb kept only the in-frame ones, dropping some. The data hold about 22,000 clones, with around 85% observed a single time. The specimen was CD4+ or CD8+ T cells sorted from blood, collected in a trial of the OX40 agonist ivuxolimab. All receptors come from an adult with an advanced solid tumor such as melanoma, head and neck, liver or kidney cancer.

This clone was found once. The rearrangement uses TRBV11-2 and TRBJ1-1, with no clear D. The CDR3 is 13 amino acids. The germline V and J ends were trimmed by 2 bases and 1 base, with 5 bases remaining between them. CDR1 and CDR2 from the germline V gene are SGHAT and FQNNGV. The CDR3 protein is CASSLQKNTEAFF. The CDR3 bases are TGTGCCAGCAGCTTACAGAAGAACACTGAAGCTTTCTTT.

The gene calls are TRBV7-9 and TRBJ1-1, with 9 bases identical to TRBD1. The CDR3 runs to 13 residues. Unmatched junction bases numbered 4, after V lost 5 bases and J lost 6 bases. Germline V lookup: CDR1 SEHNR, CDR2 FQNEAQ (reference sequence). The chain's CDR3 is CASSTGGRSEAFF. The DNA of the CDR3 is TGTGCCAGCAGCACAGGGGGCCGATCTGAAGCTTTCTTT.

The genes are TRBV4-1 and TRBJ2-5; 13 bases align to TRBD2. The V and J ends lost 4 bases and 5 bases, in that order; junction bases with no gene match: 10. The CDR3 has 17 amino acids. Germline CDR1 MGHRA, CDR2 YSYEKL. The CDR3 spells CASSPRTSGSVRETQYF. The CDR3 region has the DNA TGCGCCAGCAGCCCACGGACTAGCGGGAGTGTGCGGGAGACCCAGTACTTC.

The rearrangement joins TRBV9 to TRBJ2-7, with 9 bases aligning to TRBD1. Germline V gene lookup returns CDR1 SGDLS and CDR2 YYNGEE. V trimming: 0 bases; J trimming: 4 bases; junction bases outside the gene matches: 2. CDR3 length: 14 amino acids. The CDR3 loop is CASSVADRGYEQYF. CDR3 nucleotides: TGTGCCAGCAGCGTAGCCGACAGGGGGTACGAGCAGTACTTC.

The chain links TRBV7-9 to TRBJ2-5; maybe TRBD2 (7 bases). Judging by the DNA end, TRBJ2-7 fits better; the J call may be wrong. Germline CDR1 is SEHNR and CDR2 is FQNEAQ (reference sequence). CDR3 size: 15 residues. The chain's CDR3 is CASSQTGGLTYEQYF. In nucleotides, the CDR3 is TGTGCCAGCAGCCAGACGGGGGGCCTAACCTACGAGCAGTACTTC.

There are a few counts of this clone. This chain connects TRBV2 to TRBJ2-7; D is ambiguous. Germline lookup yields CDR1 SNHLY and CDR2 FYNNEI. V was cut by 0 bases and J by 4 bases, with 7 bases left in between. This CDR3 is built from 13 residues. The CDR3 coding sequence is TGTGCCAGCAGTGAAGCGGCGGTATACGAGCAGTACTTC. Protein: CASSEAAVYEQYF.

The chain carries TRBV7-9 and TRBJ1-1, with 7 bases lining up with TRBD1. CDR1 is SEHNR and CDR2 is FQNEAQ in the germline V gene (reference sequence). With 5 bases clipped from V and 8 bases from J, the junction kept 8 bases outside the gene matches. The CDR3 sequence is 13 residues long. The CDR3 DNA reads TGTGCCAGCAGCCGCACAGGGGCCACGGAAGCTTTCTTT. Amino acids: CASSRTGATEAFF.

This rearrangement joins TRBV7-8 to TRBJ2-7, with 11 nucleotides matching TRBD2. Germline V CDR1 and CDR2: SGHVS, FQNEAQ. There are 20 residues in the CDR3. The trim removed 5 bases at V and 0 bases at J, leaving 18 bases unmatched. The CDR3 loop reads CASSPPGTSGTEGLSYEQYF. Written as DNA, the CDR3 is TGTGCCAGCAGCCCTCCCGGGACTAGCGGAACCGAGGGACTCTCCTACGAGCAGTACTTC.

The gene calls are TRBV4-1 and TRBJ2-7; no clear D gene. The germline CDR1 and CDR2 sequences are MGHRA and YSYEKL. V lost 0 bases and J lost 1, with 7 bases in between. The CDR3 is 14 amino acids. This CDR3 is CASSQDGGSYEQYF. CDR3 nucleotide sequence: TGCGCCAGCAGCCAAGATGGTGGGTCCTACGAGCAGTACTTC.

In this sample, this clone turned up a few times. V and J are TRBV4-2 and TRBJ2-7; tentatively, D is TRBD2 (5 bases). The CDR3 has 15 residues. Germline V gives CDR1 LGHNA, CDR2 YNFKEQ. Deletions cut 0 bases from V and 5 bases from J, with 14 bases between. CDR3 region: CASSQELRESHEQYF. The CDR3 DNA reads TGTGCCAGCAGCCAAGAACTTCGGGAATCTCACGAGCAGTACTTC.

The chain is built from TRBV27 and TRBJ2-7; 7 bases fit TRBD2. Unmatched junction bases numbered 7, after V lost 3 bases and J lost 2 bases. This CDR3 contains 15 residues. The germline CDR1 and CDR2 sequences are MNHEY and SMNVEV (reference sequence). The CDR3 DNA reads as TGTGCCAGCAGTTTTGAGGCGGGGGAGACCTACGAGCAGTACTTC. As protein: CASSFEAGETYEQYF.

The chain carries TRBV28 and TRBJ2-2, with unresolved D. This CDR3 has 16 amino acids. Germline V gene sequence: CDR1 MDHEN, CDR2 SYDVKM. Trimming removed 1 base at V and 0 bases at J, with 9 bases between. The chain's CDR3 is CASSLFRLANTGELFF. Here the CDR3 DNA reads TGTGCCAGCAGTTTATTTAGACTCGCGAACACCGGGGAGCTGTTTTTT.

This chain joins TRBV11-2 and TRBJ2-3; 9 bases fit TRBD2. V dropped 5 bases and J dropped 2; count of bases not matched to a gene: 14. This CDR3 has 18 amino acids. Per germline, CDR1 SGHAT and CDR2 FQNNGV. CDR3 nucleotide sequence: TGTGCCAGCAGCCCCCATTCGTGGGCGGGGGGGCCCACAGATACGCAGTATTTT. Its translation: CASSPHSWAGGPTDTQYF. The whole variable domain, remainder taken from reference TRBV11-2 and TRBJ2-3, is EAGVAQSPRYKIIEKRQSVAFWCNPISGHATLYWYQQILGQGPKLLIQFQNNGVVDDSQLPKDRFSAERLKGVDSTLKIQPAKLEDSAVYLCASSPHSWAGGPTDTQYFGPGTRLTVL.

There are a few counts of this clone. V is TRBV18 and J is TRBJ1-4, with 7 bases aligning to TRBD1. The CDR3 contains 15 residues. Unmatched junction bases numbered 9, after V lost 5 bases and J lost 6 bases. Germline CDR1 and CDR2: KGHSH and LQKENI. The CDR3 region is CASSSTGVDDEKLFF. The CDR3 DNA is TGTGCCAGCTCAAGCACAGGGGTGGATGATGAAAAACTGTTTTTT. Drawing the rest from reference TRBV18 and TRBJ1-4, the complete variable domain is NAGVMQNPRHLVRRRGQEARLRCSPMKGHSHVYWYRQLPEEGLKFMVYLQKENIIDESGMPKERFSAEFPKEGPSILRIQQVVRGDSAAYFCASSSTGVDDEKLFFGSGTQLSVL.

The J gene is TRBJ2-5, the V gene TRBV11-3; TRBD1 matches at 7 bases. The ends lost 4 bases at V and 1 base at J; junction bases unmatched: 3. CDR1 is SGHNT and CDR2 is YENEEA in the germline V gene. The CDR3 consists of 14 residues. CDR3 amino acids: CASSSRDSQETQYF. CDR3 in DNA: TGTGCCAGCAGCTCCCGGGACAGCCAAGAGACCCAGTACTTC.

The V call is TRBV5-5, the J call TRBJ2-1; unclear D gene. The CDR3 extends over 11 amino acids. V gave up 4 bases and J gave up 9 bases, with 8 bases separating them. Germline V lookup: CDR1 SGHKS, CDR2 YYEKEE (reference sequence). CDR3 coding DNA: TGTGCCAGCAGCCCCCTCGGTGAGCAGTTCTTC. It yields the protein CASSPLGEQFF.

This chain joins TRBV4-1 and TRBJ2-7; TRBD1 is a possible D gene (5 bases). From germline, CDR1 is MGHRA and CDR2 YSYEKL. The germline V and J ends were trimmed by 1 base and 6 bases, with 13 bases remaining between them. There are 14 residues in the CDR3. The CDR3 loop is CASSQVEDTLEQYF. In DNA, the CDR3 is TGCGCCAGCAGCCAAGTAGAGGACACCCTCGAGCAGTACTTC.

The V gene is TRBV5-1, the J gene TRBJ2-2; TRBD1 might be the D (5 bases). The CDR3 has 21 residues. Germline V gives CDR1 SGHRS, CDR2 YFSETQ. Trimming removed 4 bases at V and 0 bases at J, with 28 bases between. The CDR3 DNA follows: TGCGCCAGCAGCACCCCAGGGTCGATTACCACCATATCATCGAACACCGGGGAGCTGTTTTTT. Residues: CASSTPGSITTISSNTGELFF.

This clone was observed a single time. The V gene is TRBV10-3, the J gene TRBJ2-2; 8 nucleotides align to TRBD1. In germline, CDR1 is ENHRY, CDR2 SYGVKD. The CDR3 consists of 14 residues. Trimming cost V 7 bases and J 6 bases; bases outside gene matches: 7. The CDR3 DNA follows: TGTGCCATCACGCACCAGGGGGCTCCCGGGGAGCTGTTTTTT. This sequence encodes CAITHQGAPGELFF.

In its sample, this clone was seen a few times. The chain employs TRBV7-9 and TRBJ2-7; D not certain. The V end was cut by 5 bases, the J end by 3 bases, with 5 bases between. Germline V gene data show CDR1 as SEHNR and CDR2 as FQNEAQ (reference sequence). This CDR3 has 11 residues. CDR3 sequence (DNA): TGTGCCAGCAGCCTAATCTACGAGCAGTACTTC. It is translated as CASSLIYEQYF.

The chain joins TRBV5-4 to TRBJ2-7; tentatively, D is TRBD2 (5 bases). There are 14 residues in the CDR3. The V gene's germline CDR1 is SGHNT and CDR2 YYREEE (reference sequence). The V end lost 1 base, the J end lost 5 bases, and 13 bases lay between the germline ends. In nucleotides, the CDR3 is TGTGCCAGCAGCTTGCGGCTGAGCGGCGACGAGCAGTACTTC. Translation: CASSLRLSGDEQYF.

V gene TRBV11-2 combines with J gene TRBJ2-7, with D possibly TRBD1 on 6 matching bases. This CDR3 is 13 amino acids long. CDR1 SGHAT and CDR2 FQNNGV come from the germline V gene. Trimming stripped 5 bases from V and 0 bases from J, with 8 bases between. CDR3 sequence: CASSRQDSYEQYF. Here the CDR3 DNA reads TGTGCCAGCAGCCGACAGGACTCCTACGAGCAGTACTTC.

The chain has TRBV7-9 and TRBJ2-2; 8 bases are shared with TRBD1. The germline V gene encodes CDR1 SEHNR and CDR2 FQNEAQ (reference sequence). The CDR3 spans 15 residues. The V and J ends lost 5 bases and 7 bases, in that order; junction bases with no gene match: 9. The CDR3 nucleotides read TGTGCCAGCAGCCGAAGCCAAACAGGGGGCGGGGAGCTGTTTTTT. It specifies CASSRSQTGGGELFF.